The clone carrying this TCR beta chain came up a few times. V lost 0 bases to trimming and J lost 2 bases; unmatched junction nucleotides: 3. Germline V gene lookup returns CDR1 LGHNA and CDR2 YNFKEQ. This CDR3 contains 17 residues. With unsorted samples, genomic DNA was obtained from 100 million or so PBMCs. Deep level was the assay's run setting. Every immunoSEQ plate was one replicate of a subset's evenly spread DNA. Some clones are missing from TCRdb's copy, which holds only in-frame ones; the method was immunoSEQ multiplex PCR. Of fewer than 650,000 clones detected, less than 80% appear once; the ten largest clones hold 10% to 15%. This sample was taken from a study of shared clonotypes between healthy human individuals.

The specimen was PBMCs. V gene TRBV4-2 combines with J gene TRBJ1-5; 11 positions match TRBD1. This TCR derives from a woman in her 40s in good health. Some clones in this sample may be carry-over from other donors' samples. The CDR3 here is CASSQEGGQGGNQPQHF. Here the CDR3 DNA reads TGTGCCAGCAGCCAAGAGGGGGGACAGGGGGGCAATCAGCCCCAGCATTTT.